These 16 T cell receptor beta chains originate from one sample sequenced in a study of blood T cell repertoires in COVID-19 (dated by TCRdb to the early 2020s). Receptor libraries were prepared by the immunoSEQ multiplex PCR assay. TCRdb's version of the immuneACCESS table is confined to in-frame rearrangements and falls short of the full clone set. An unresolved V gene accounts for under half of the shortfall where checked; the remainder is of unknown origin. The sample table lists 110,000 to 150,000 clones, 86% of them with a count of one. The ten largest clones capture around 4.2% of the sample. Material for sequencing was PBMCs or T cells enriched from blood (not recorded which). These TCRs come from a middle-aged man who had recovered from COVID-19.

The chain links TRBV5-6 to TRBJ1-6, with 10 nucleotides matching TRBD1. The CDR3 has 17 residues. V gave up 4 bases and J gave up 0 bases; unmatched junction bases: 4. From germline, CDR1 is SGHDT and CDR2 YYEEEE. The CDR3 region is CASSPDRGSSYNSPLHF. In nucleotides, the CDR3 is TGTGCCAGCAGCCCGGACAGGGGGAGCTCCTATAATTCACCCCTCCACTTT. The variable domain in full, completed from reference TRBV5-6 and TRBJ1-6, reads DAGVTQSPTHLIKTRGQQVTLRCSPKSGHDTVSWYQQALGQGPQFIFQYYEEEERQRGNFPDRFSGHQFPNYSSELNVNALLLGDSALYLCASSPDRGSSYNSPLHFGNGTRLTVT.

The chain joins TRBV13 to TRBJ2-5; 8 nucleotides agree with TRBD1. Germline CDR1 is PRHDT and CDR2 is FYEKMQ (reference sequence). J lost 4 bases, V lost 4 bases, and 20 bases had no gene match. This CDR3 region has 19 residues. The CDR3 here is CASSSRGQAKVFYRETQYF. The CDR3 nucleotides are TGTGCCAGCAGCTCTAGGGGACAGGCGAAGGTTTTTTATCGAGAGACCCAGTACTTC.

This chain joins TRBV5-1 and TRBJ2-3; a weak D match, TRBD2 (6 bases). Germline loops: CDR1 SGHRS, CDR2 YFSETQ. This CDR3 comprises 16 residues. V was pared by 3 bases and J by 5 bases, with 19 bases between. CDR3 in amino acids: CASSSQGGGKGDTQYF. Written as DNA, the CDR3 is TGCGCCAGCAGCTCTCAGGGAGGTGGGAAGGGAGATACGCAGTATTTT.

This clone has just a few counts. The V gene is TRBV11-2, the J gene TRBJ1-5; D may be TRBD1 (6 bases). The CDR3 runs 14 residues. The ends were cut back, 5 bases at V and 4 bases at J, with 12 bases in the middle. Germline CDR1 is SGHAT and CDR2 is FQNNGV. The CDR3 loop reads CASSPNQGNQPQHF. DNA for the CDR3: TGTGCCAGCAGCCCGAATCAGGGGAATCAGCCCCAGCATTTT.

J is TRBJ2-5 and V is TRBV5-6; tentatively, D is TRBD1 (6 bases). This CDR3 contains 15 residues. V was pared by 2 bases and J by 0 bases, with 11 bases between. The germline gives CDR1 SGHDT, CDR2 YYEEEE. The CDR3 loop reads CASSLTGLYQETQYF. The CDR3 DNA sequence: TGTGCCAGCAGCTTAACAGGGCTCTACCAAGAGACCCAGTACTTC.

This clone was picked up one time. The V and J genes are TRBV18 and TRBJ1-2, with unresolved D. Germline CDR1 reads KGHSH; CDR2 reads LQKENI. Trimming pared 2 bases from V and 0 bases from J, leaving 4 bases between. The CDR3 length is 13 residues. The DNA for the CDR3 is TGTGCCAGCTCACCAACACCTAACTATGGCTACACCTTC. Encoded protein: CASSPTPNYGYTF.

The CDR3 DNA is TGTGCCAGCAGCTCCCGACGGGGGGAATACGAGCAGTACTTC. Translating it yields CASSSRRGEYEQYF. The rearrangement joins TRBV11-2 to TRBJ2-7; 7 bases line up with TRBD2. Germline CDR1 reads SGHAT; CDR2 reads FQNNGV. The CDR3 has 14 amino acids. The V gene end was trimmed by 4 bases and the J gene end by 4 bases; junction bases not matched to a gene: 7.

The rearrangement joins TRBV28 to TRBJ1-5; weak D call: TRBD1 (6 bases). The CDR3 spans 18 residues. The germline V and J ends were trimmed by 2 bases and 0 bases, with 17 bases remaining between them. Germline V lookup: CDR1 MDHEN, CDR2 SYDVKM. The CDR3 DNA is TGTGCCAGCAGTTTAGGGGGCCCAATCTTTTATAGCAATCAGCCCCAGCATTTT. Residues: CASSLGGPIFYSNQPQHF.

The rearrangement joins TRBV28 to TRBJ1-1; D remains unclear. There are 15 residues in the CDR3. The V and J ends lost 1 base and 1 base respectively, with 10 bases between them. Germline CDR1 reads MDHEN; CDR2 reads SYDVKM. The CDR3 bases are TGTGCCAGCAGTTTATCTGCAGGTTGGAACACTGAAGCTTTCTTT. This sequence encodes CASSLSAGWNTEAFF.

The chain uses TRBV29-1 and TRBJ2-3; TRBD1 aligns across 9 bases. The CDR3 length is 13 residues. The germline V gene encodes CDR1 SQVTM and CDR2 ANQGSEA. Losses at the gene ends were 7 bases for V and 6 bases for J; bases not matched to a gene: 8. DNA of the CDR3: TGCAGCGCCTCACAGGGGGCATACGATACGCAGTATTTT. Its protein product is CSASQGAYDTQYF.

The chain employs TRBV9 and TRBJ2-7; 8 nucleotides line up with TRBD1. The trim removed 6 bases at V and 4 bases at J, leaving 9 bases unmatched. Germline V CDR1 and CDR2: SGDLS, YYNGEE. CDR3 size: 14 residues. The DNA for the CDR3 is TGTGCCAGCATGGACCAGGGGGCTGAGTACGAGCAGTACGTC. This codes for CASMDQGAEYEQYV.

The chain links TRBV2 to TRBJ2-3; D is uncertain. Germline CDR1 is SNHLY and CDR2 is FYNNEI. There are 12 residues in the CDR3. The V gene lost 9 bases and the J gene lost 2 bases, with 9 bases spanning the gap. The CDR3 protein is CASNRDTDTQYF. Here the CDR3 DNA reads TGTGCCAGTAACAGAGACACAGATACGCAGTATTTT.

For the CDR3, the DNA is TGTGCCAGCAGACCGGGGCTAAAGGACAGGACGCAGAACTATGGCTACACCTTC. Protein: CASRPGLKDRTQNYGYTF. The rearrangement uses TRBV28 and TRBJ1-2; 7 nucleotides align to TRBD1. The CDR3 is 18 residues long. Germline CDR1 is MDHEN and CDR2 is SYDVKM. Trimming at V came to 6 bases and at J to 2 bases, leaving 18 bases not matched to a gene.

The chain uses TRBV5-1 and TRBJ2-1, with a possible D match to TRBD1 (6 bases). Germline V lookup: CDR1 SGHRS, CDR2 YFSETQ. This CDR3 spans 14 amino acids. Trimming shortened V by 4 bases and J by 5 bases, and 13 bases separated the two germline ends. CDR3 coding DNA: TGCGCCAGCAGCCTGGGGACACAGGACAATGAGCAGTTCTTC. Its translation is CASSLGTQDNEQFF. Full variable domain (missing parts from reference TRBV5-1 and TRBJ2-1): KAGVTQTPRYLIKTRGQQVTLSCSPISGHRSVSWYQQTPGQGLQFLFEYFSETQRNKGNFPGRFSGRQFSNSRSEMNVSTLELGDSALYLCASSLGTQDNEQFFGPGTRLTVL.

The V call is TRBV10-3, the J call TRBJ1-5, with 7 bases fitting TRBD1. Looked up from germline, CDR1 is ENHRY and CDR2 is SYGVKD. There are 13 residues in the CDR3. The V and J ends lost 9 bases and 5 bases, in that order; junction bases with no gene match: 7. CDR3: CAIATGSDQPQHF. Written as DNA, the CDR3 is TGTGCCATAGCGACAGGGAGTGATCAGCCCCAGCATTTT.

The genes are TRBV5-4 and TRBJ1-5; D is uncertain. The V and J ends lost 4 bases and 1 base respectively, with 12 bases between them. Germline assignment: CDR1 SGHNT and CDR2 YYREEE (reference sequence). The CDR3 length is 15 residues. The chain's CDR3 is CASSVNAGSNQPQHF. The CDR3 nucleotides are TGTGCCAGCAGCGTCAACGCAGGCAGCAATCAGCCCCAGCATTTT. Variable domain in full (rest from reference TRBV5-4 and TRBJ1-5): ETGVTQSPTHLIKTRGQQVTLRCSSQSGHNTVSWYQQALGQGPQFIFQYYREEENGRGNFPPRFSGLQFPNYSSELNVNALELDDSALYLCASSVNAGSNQPQHFGDGTRLSIL.